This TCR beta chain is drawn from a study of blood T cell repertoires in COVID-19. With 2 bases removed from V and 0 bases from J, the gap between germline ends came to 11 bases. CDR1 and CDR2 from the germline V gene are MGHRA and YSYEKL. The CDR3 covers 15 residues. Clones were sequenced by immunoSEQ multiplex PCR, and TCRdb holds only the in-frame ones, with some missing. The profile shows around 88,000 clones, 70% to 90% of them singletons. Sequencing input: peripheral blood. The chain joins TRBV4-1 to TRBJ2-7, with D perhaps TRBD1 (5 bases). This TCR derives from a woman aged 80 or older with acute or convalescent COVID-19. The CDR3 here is CASSQQGFSSYEQYF. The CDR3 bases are TGCGCCAGCAGCCAACAGGGCTTCAGCTCCTACGAGCAGTACTTC.